Shown below are 26 T cell receptor beta chains from a single sample sequenced in a study of spatial heterogeneity in lung cancer. Regarding time point: sample taken at primary tumor resection. No cells were sorted before sequencing. The whole RNA sequenced was extracted from tumor, nontumor lung or frozen PBMC. TCRdb processed the 5' RACE reads anew with MiXCR; each CDR3 protein has one entry. Altogether some 11,000 distinct CDR3 sequences are present, approximately 6.2% being singletons, with the ten largest covering over 9%. Sequences were derived from normal lung tissue next to the tumor, sampled at surgery. The source is a male donor with early-stage non-small cell lung cancer.

This clonotype occurred many times. This beta chain came through as a stray read in a library set up for alpha chains, and its size says little. The chain carries TRBV5-1 and TRBJ1-1, with 7 bases that match TRBD1. J was trimmed by 3 bases and V by 2 bases; bases with no gene match: 1. This CDR3 has 13 residues. Per germline, CDR1 SGHRS and CDR2 YFSETQ. CDR3 residues: CASSFTGDTEAFF. For the CDR3, the DNA is TGCGCCAGCAGCTTCACAGGGGACACTGAAGCTTTCTTT.

In the case of this clonotype: This beta chain was picked up by a library intended for alpha chains and is off target, so its count carries little meaning. The CDR3 spells CASSRLDYNEQFF. CDR3 in DNA: TGTGCCAGCAGCCGGCTAGACTACAATGAGCAGTTCTTC. The chain combines TRBV3-1 with TRBJ2-1; no reliable D call. V dropped 4 bases and J dropped 3 bases, with 7 bases sitting between them. Germline V gene data show CDR1 as LGHDT and CDR2 as YNNKEL (reference sequence). CDR3 length equals 13 residues.

Many counts were recorded for this clonotype. Because this beta chain is a stray read in a library intended to capture alpha chains, its abundance should not be given much weight. V gene TRBV19 combines with J gene TRBJ1-2; the D is unclear. V was cut by 0 bases and J by 1 base, with 3 bases left in between. Germline V gene data show CDR1 as LNHDA and CDR2 as SQIVND (reference sequence). The CDR3 is 13 residues long. Written as DNA, the CDR3 is TGTGCCAGTAGTATAGACCTTAACTATGGCTACACCTTC. This encodes CASSIDLNYGYTF.

This clonotype came up a few times. This beta chain appears as a stray read in a library generated for alpha chains; its size is not informative. The chain combines TRBV9 with TRBJ2-5, with unresolved D. Germline V gene data show CDR1 as SGDLS and CDR2 as YYNGEE. CDR3 size: 13 residues. Trimming cost V 3 bases and J 4 bases, with 10 bases left between them. CDR3 sequence reads: CASSADPLETQYF. CDR3 coding DNA: TGTGCCAGCAGCGCGGACCCTTTAGAGACCCAGTACTTC.

In this sample, this clonotype turned up many times. Found in a library prepared for alpha chains, this beta chain is an off-target read, and its abundance has little meaning. J is TRBJ1-5 and V is TRBV6-1; D remains ambiguous. This CDR3 region has 16 residues. The germline CDR1 and CDR2 sequences are MNHNS and SASEGT. Deletions cut 2 bases from V and 10 bases from J, with 21 bases between. The CDR3 DNA reads as TGTGCCAGCAGTGAAAGAAAAATTTCCCAATATCGACCCCAGCATTTT. This gives the protein CASSERKISQYRPQHF.

Many counts were recorded for this clonotype. The library was built for alpha chains, so this beta chain is an off-target read and its size means little. The V and J genes are TRBV25-1 and TRBJ1-2; D gene uncertain. V was pared by 8 bases and J by 6 bases, with 19 bases between. CDR1 and CDR2 from the germline V gene are MGHDK and SYGVNS. CDR3 length equals 14 residues. CDR3 DNA sequence: TGTGCCAGCCGAGATAACCAGATCCGGAATGGCTACACCTTC. This translates into CASRDNQIRNGYTF.

This clonotype was seen only a few times. This beta chain came through as a stray read in a library set up for alpha chains, and its size says little. This chain joins TRBV12-3 or TRBV12-4 and TRBJ1-5; weak D call: TRBD1 (5 bases). Trimming removed 3 bases from V and 9 bases from J, with 12 bases in between. The CDR3 spans 13 residues. The CDR3 DNA reads TGTGCCAGCAGTTTTATTGGGGACCGGCCCCAGCATTTT. Translated: CASSFIGDRPQHF.

This clonotype is medium-sized within its sample. In a library made to pick up alpha chains, this beta chain is a stray read with a size that means little. This sequence joins TRBV12-3 or TRBV12-4 and TRBJ1-1; 7 positions match TRBD1. The length of the CDR3 is 13 residues. V trimming: 6 bases; J trimming: 4 bases; junction bases outside the gene matches: 5. The CDR3 sequence: CASRTGEGTEAFF. The DNA of the CDR3 is TGTGCCAGCAGAACAGGGGAGGGCACTGAAGCTTTCTTT.

This clonotype was seen ten or more times. This beta chain turned up in a library designed for alpha chains; as an off-target read, its abundance says little. The rearrangement joins TRBV12-3 or TRBV12-4 to TRBJ2-7; TRBD2 matches 7 bases. The ends lost 7 bases at V and 13 bases at J; junction bases unmatched: 13. The CDR3 is 12 residues long. The CDR3 DNA is TGTGCCAGCACCTCCCGAAGCGGGACCTATTACTTC. Amino acid sequence: CASTSRSGTYYF.

In regard to this clonotype: Because the library targeted alpha chains, this beta chain is an off-target read whose size means little. The CDR3 nucleotides read TGTGCCAGCAGGCCTACAGGGCTCACTAACTATGGCTACACCTTC. It yields the protein CASRPTGLTNYGYTF. This rearrangement joins TRBV4-2 to TRBJ1-2; D is possibly TRBD1 (6 bases). The V end lost 6 bases, the J end lost 0 bases, and 14 bases lay between the germline ends. The germline V gene encodes CDR1 LGHNA and CDR2 YNFKEQ. This CDR3 comprises 15 residues.

Points on this clonotype: The library was designed around alpha chains, so this beta chain is a stray read whose abundance carries little weight. J is TRBJ2-7 and V is TRBV20-1; 8 bases fit TRBD1. This CDR3 region has 12 residues. Germline V lookup: CDR1 DFQATT, CDR2 SNEGSKA (reference sequence). V was pared by 5 bases and J by 2 bases, with 2 bases of the junction left unmatched. The CDR3 loop reads CSAYRGTYEQYF. In DNA form, the CDR3 reads TGCAGTGCTTACAGGGGGACCTACGAGCAGTACTTC.

Many counts were recorded for this clonotype. This beta chain appears as a stray read in a library generated for alpha chains; its size is not informative. The V gene is TRBV5-1, the J gene TRBJ1-6; 7 bases are shared with TRBD1. V shed 5 bases, J shed 7 bases, and the junction held 15 bases outside the gene matches. Germline values: CDR1 SGHRS, CDR2 YFSETQ. CDR3 length: 17 residues. CDR3 sequence: CASRRLVDRVGNSPLHF. The CDR3 nucleotides are TGCGCCAGCAGACGACTTGTTGACAGGGTGGGGAATTCACCCCTCCACTTT.

This clonotype is medium-sized within its sample. This beta chain turned up in a library designed for alpha chains; as an off-target read, its abundance says little. This chain connects TRBV3-2 to TRBJ2-2; the table's D call of TRBD2 was not tested on the DNA. TRBV3-2 is a known pseudogene. This CDR3 has 16 residues. The CDR3 spells CASSQESGRDTGELFF. As DNA, the CDR3 is TGTGCCAGCAGCCAAGAAAGCGGGAGAGACACCGGGGAGCTGTTTTTT.

This clonotype was counted at least ten times. This beta chain is a stray sequence in a library constructed for alpha chains; its clone size is not meaningful. The chain is built from TRBV29-1 and TRBJ1-4; 7 bases match TRBD1. J was trimmed by 14 bases and V by 1 base; bases with no gene match: 7. This CDR3 comprises 12 residues. From germline, CDR1 is SQVTM and CDR2 ANQGSEA. DNA for the CDR3: TGCAGCGTTGAAGGTCCAGGGGGATCGCTGTTTTTT. Residues: CSVEGPGGSLFF.

This clonotype was observed many times. Found in a library prepared for alpha chains, this beta chain is an off-target read, and its abundance has little meaning. The genes are TRBV7-9 and TRBJ1-2; possibly TRBD1 for D (5 bases). Trimming removed 5 bases at V and 8 bases at J, with 15 bases between. CDR3 size: 13 residues. The germline gives CDR1 SEHNR, CDR2 FQNEAQ (reference sequence). CDR3 sequence reads: CASSRGGVSGYTF. CDR3 nucleotide sequence: TGTGCCAGCAGCCGGGGAGGGGTTTCGGGCTACACCTTC.

Comments on this clonotype: This beta chain appears as a stray read in a library generated for alpha chains; its size is not informative. The CDR3 bases are TGCAGTGCTAGAGAGGTTTCGGGGCACTCCTACGAGCAGTACTTC. Translation: CSAREVSGHSYEQYF. The rearrangement uses TRBV20-1 and TRBJ2-7; perhaps D is TRBD1 or TRBD2 (5 bases each). Trimming removed 0 bases at V and 0 bases at J, with 12 bases between. This CDR3 is built from 15 residues. Germline-derived CDR1 and CDR2 are DFQATT and SNEGSKA (reference sequence).

This clonotype was recorded a few times. Since it is a stray read in a library aimed at alpha chains, this beta chain has a size that is not meaningful. The V gene is TRBV20-1, the J gene TRBJ2-1, with 8 bases matching TRBD1. V shed 3 bases, J shed 9 bases, and the junction held 13 bases outside the gene matches. Germline CDR1 is DFQATT and CDR2 is SNEGSKA (reference sequence). CDR3 length: 15 amino acids. The CDR3: CSARVDRVLFSEQFF. CDR3 DNA: TGCAGTGCTAGGGTGGACAGGGTTCTTTTTAGTGAGCAGTTCTTC.

Many counts were recorded for this clonotype. This beta chain came through as a stray read in a library set up for alpha chains, and its size says little. V and J are TRBV4-3 and TRBJ2-7, with 8 bases matching TRBD1. The V gene end was trimmed by 3 bases and the J gene end by 3 bases; junction bases not matched to a gene: 7. This CDR3 has 15 amino acids. CDR1 and CDR2 from the germline V gene are LGHNA and YSLEER. The CDR3 DNA is TGCGCCAGCAGCCAGATACAGGGGGTTAACTACGAGCAGTACTTC. This gives the protein CASSQIQGVNYEQYF.

This clonotype was seen ten or more times. This beta chain is a stray read from a library made for alpha chains; its abundance is not meaningful. The V call is TRBV5-1, the J call TRBJ2-2, with 12 bases fitting TRBD1. Per the germline V gene, CDR1 is SGHRS and CDR2 is YFSETQ. This CDR3 is 17 amino acids long. Trimming cost V 7 bases and J 4 bases; bases outside gene matches: 11. CDR3 loop: CASEEGQGAVGTGELFF. The CDR3 nucleotides read TGCGCCAGCGAAGAGGGACAGGGGGCTGTGGGCACCGGGGAGCTGTTTTTT.

This clonotype was counted only a few times. Because this beta chain is a stray read in a library intended to capture alpha chains, its abundance should not be given much weight. This sequence joins TRBV5-6 and TRBJ2-1, with 13 positions matching TRBD2. With V trimmed by 0 bases and J by 4 bases, 4 bases remained unmatched. The CDR3 loop spans 17 amino acids. Germline CDR1 is SGHDT and CDR2 is YYEEEE. CDR3 sequence: CASSLEPGLAGYNEQFF. In DNA form, the CDR3 reads TGTGCCAGCAGCTTGGAACCGGGACTAGCGGGATACAATGAGCAGTTCTTC. The variable domain in full, completed from reference TRBV5-6 and TRBJ2-1, reads DAGVTQSPTHLIKTRGQQVTLRCSPKSGHDTVSWYQQALGQGPQFIFQYYEEEERQRGNFPDRFSGHQFPNYSSELNVNALLLGDSALYLCASSLEPGLAGYNEQFFGPGTRLTVL.

This clonotype was counted ten times or more. A library made for alpha chains picked up this beta chain off target, so its size means little. The CDR3 protein is CASSVTGLNTEAFF. The CDR3 DNA reads TGTGCCAGCAGTGTGACAGGGTTGAACACTGAAGCTTTCTTT. The chain recombines TRBV12-3 or TRBV12-4 with TRBJ1-1; 7 bases are shared with TRBD1. This CDR3 is built from 14 residues. V lost 5 bases and J lost 0; bases outside the gene matches: 3.

By sample share, this clonotype is large (0.1 to 1%). This beta chain came through as a stray read in a library set up for alpha chains, and its size says little. The chain recombines TRBV27 with TRBJ2-2; tentatively, D is TRBD1 (6 bases). The V end was cut by 8 bases, the J end by 6 bases, with 10 bases between. The length of the CDR3 is 12 residues. Looked up from germline, CDR1 is MNHEY and CDR2 is SMNVEV (reference sequence). The CDR3 is CASQTGPGELFF. CDR3 coding DNA: TGTGCCAGCCAGACAGGCCCCGGGGAGCTGTTTTTT.

This clonotype has at least ten counts. This beta chain is an off-target read within a library intended for alpha chains, so its frequency means little. The rearrangement links TRBV9 to TRBJ2-3; possible D gene TRBD1, 6 bases. V dropped 2 bases and J dropped 0 bases, with 7 bases sitting between them. Germline CDR1 and CDR2: SGDLS and YYNGEE. The CDR3 runs 14 residues. The CDR3 coding sequence is TGTGCCAGCAGCGTCAGGGGTAGCACAGATACGCAGTATTTT. Its translation: CASSVRGSTDTQYF.

This clonotype showed up many times. Mismatch with germline at one junction end may stem from a read error. This beta chain is an off-target read within a library intended for alpha chains, so its frequency means little. The chain joins TRBV5-6 to TRBJ2-6; TRBD1 agrees at 7 bases. This CDR3 comprises 13 residues. The V gene's germline CDR1 is SGHDT and CDR2 YYEEEE. For the CDR3, the DNA is TGTGCCAGCAGCTGGCAGGGGGTCAACGTCCTGACTTTC. Translation: CASSWQGVNVLTF.

This clonotype was seen many times. With the library built for alpha chains, this beta chain is off target and its frequency is not meaningful. This chain joins TRBV20-1 and TRBJ2-7, with 14 bases matching TRBD2. The V segment lost 5 bases and the J segment 4 bases; nucleotides outside the gene matches: 7. Germline V gives CDR1 DFQATT, CDR2 SNEGSKA (reference sequence). The CDR3 extends over 15 amino acids. The CDR3 region is CSASKGTSGSYEQYF. Written as DNA, the CDR3 is TGCAGTGCTTCCAAAGGGACTAGCGGGAGTTACGAGCAGTACTTC.

In this sample, this clonotype turned up many times. For a library built for alpha chains, this beta chain is a stray read; little rests on its size. The V call is TRBV24-1, the J call TRBJ2-1; 7 bases map to TRBD1. Germline V gives CDR1 KGHDR, CDR2 SFDVKD. The CDR3 consists of 14 residues. V lost 3 bases and J lost 9; bases outside the gene matches: 7. CDR3: CATSDNRGMGEQFF. The CDR3 DNA sequence: TGTGCCACCAGTGATAACAGGGGAATGGGTGAGCAGTTCTTC.